The 27 T cell receptor beta chains below come from one sample, sequenced in a study of post-analysis software for immune sequencing data. Their cognate antigens are unknown. Incorporated into the TCR beta cDNA libraries were unique molecular identifiers, which served to reduce PCR and sequencing biases. TCRdb called the PCR reads again in MiXCR, with one record for every CDR3 protein. The table has around 200,000 distinct CDR3 sequences, about 30% seen once. Study observations and caveats: TRBV segments more frequent in patients than in controls numbered roughly 5 and included TRBV5-6, TRBV5-1 and TRBV20-1.

The sample taken for sequencing was blood. Receptor source: a girl aged 2-17 years with multiple sclerosis.

A few counts support this clonotype. V and J are TRBV7-9 and TRBJ2-5; 9 bases line up with TRBD1. The junction had 18 bases not matched to a gene; V was cut back by 5 bases and J by 11 bases. The CDR3 loop spans 16 amino acids. Germline V gene lookup returns CDR1 SEHNR and CDR2 FQNEAQ (reference sequence). CDR3 region: CASSPSRRTGDNEQYF. In DNA form, the CDR3 reads TGTGCCAGCAGCCCTAGCCGAAGGACAGGGGACAATGAGCAGTACTTC.

In this sample, this clonotype turned up many times. The V and J genes are TRBV15 and TRBJ2-7; D is ambiguous. CDR3 size: 16 residues. Germline assignment: CDR1 LNHNV and CDR2 YYDKDF (reference sequence). V gave up 2 bases and J gave up 3 bases, with 17 bases separating them. This CDR3 is CATSRHALVPNYEQYF. CDR3 nucleotide sequence: TGTGCCACCAGCAGACATGCCTTGGTCCCGAACTACGAGCAGTACTTC.

The chain recombines TRBV6-2 or TRBV6-3 with TRBJ2-5; D might be TRBD1 (6 bases). Germline V gives CDR1 MNHEY, CDR2 SVGEGT. The ends were cut back, 0 bases at V and 5 bases at J, with 13 bases in the middle. The CDR3 covers 15 residues. In nucleotides, the CDR3 is TGTGCCAGCAGTTACTCGAACAGGGTGGGGGAGACCCAGTACTTC. Encoded protein: CASSYSNRVGETQYF.

The V gene is TRBV30, the J gene TRBJ1-1, with D tentatively TRBD1 (5 bases). In germline, CDR1 is GTSNPN, CDR2 SVGIG (reference sequence). V shed 0 bases and J shed 5 bases, with 16 bases lying between them. This CDR3 has 15 amino acids. CDR3 sequence: CAWSVLRGRETEAFF. Here the CDR3 DNA reads TGTGCCTGGAGTGTACTGAGGGGTCGGGAAACTGAAGCTTTCTTT.

Remarks on this clonotype: A much larger clone sits a single nucleotide away, making a read error possible. The rearrangement uses TRBV20-1 and TRBJ2-4, with TRBD2 identical over 10 bases. The trim removed 6 bases at V and 7 bases at J, leaving 15 bases unmatched. CDR1 and CDR2 from the germline V gene are DFQATT and SNEGSKA (reference sequence). The CDR3 is 16 residues long. The CDR3: CSAVGSLAGDWNIQYF. Written as DNA, the CDR3 is TGCAGTGCCGTGGGAAGTCTAGCGGGAGATTGGAACATTCAGTACTTC.

In this sample, this clonotype turned up many times. The chain uses TRBV6-4 and TRBJ1-2; no clear D gene. Between the trimmed V and J ends, which lost 6 bases and 4 bases, there was a span of 15 bases. This CDR3 has 14 amino acids. Germline CDR1 MRHNA, CDR2 SNTAGT. CDR3: CASRPTSGSYGYTF. The DNA for the CDR3 is TGTGCCAGCAGACCCACCTCCGGCTCCTATGGCTACACCTTC.

The gene calls are TRBV25-1 and TRBJ1-1, with TRBD1 matching 7 bases. Per the germline V gene, CDR1 is MGHDK and CDR2 is SYGVNS. There are 19 residues in the CDR3. V gave up 8 bases and J gave up 0 bases; unmatched junction bases: 21. CDR3 protein: CASGPSQGQRSFMNTEAFF. DNA of the CDR3: TGTGCCAGCGGCCCCTCCCAGGGACAGCGCAGTTTTATGAACACTGAAGCTTTCTTT.

The chain links TRBV28 to TRBJ2-1; D might be TRBD2 (6 bases). Trimming removed 2 bases at V and 8 bases at J, with 13 bases between. Germline assignment: CDR1 MDHEN and CDR2 SYDVKM. The CDR3 contains 14 residues. Here the CDR3 reads CASSLNGGYDEQFF. For the CDR3, the DNA is TGTGCCAGCAGTTTAAATGGGGGGTACGATGAGCAGTTCTTC.

A word on this clonotype: Being one base from a much bigger clone, this may be a read error. The chain employs TRBV6-6 and TRBJ1-1; D call uncertain. There are 15 residues in the CDR3. Germline CDR1 reads MNHNY; CDR2 reads SVGAGI (reference sequence). CDR3 sequence reads: CASSDRYTTNTQAFF. Written as DNA, the CDR3 is TGTGCCAGCAGTGATAGATACACCACGAACACTCAAGCTTTCTTT.

The chain employs TRBV6-1 and TRBJ2-4; 8 nucleotides line up with TRBD1. The CDR3 is 15 amino acids. Trimming at V came to 5 bases and at J to 0 bases, leaving 3 bases not matched to a gene. Germline CDR1 MNHNS, CDR2 SASEGT. The CDR3 bases are TGTGCCAGCAGTCGGACAGGGATAGCCAAAAACATTCAGTACTTC. It is translated as CASSRTGIAKNIQYF.

This clonotype was detected many times. The chain carries TRBV5-1 and TRBJ2-7; 9 bases match TRBD1. CDR1 and CDR2 from the germline V gene are SGHRS and YFSETQ. The CDR3 runs to 14 residues. V lost 4 bases and J lost 3; bases outside the gene matches: 5. The CDR3 nucleotides read TGCGCCAGCAGCCAACGGACAGGGGACTACGAGCAGTACTTC. Encoded protein: CASSQRTGDYEQYF.

This clonotype showed up many times. The rearrangement uses TRBV7-9 and TRBJ2-5; D unresolved. The CDR3 totals 15 residues. The germline V gene has CDR1 SEHNR and CDR2 FQNEAQ (reference sequence). Trimming took off 1 base at V and 2 bases at J, with 11 bases between the two ends. The chain's CDR3 is CASSLVFPKQETQYF. The CDR3 bases are TGTGCCAGCAGCTTAGTATTCCCGAAGCAAGAGACCCAGTACTTC.

In this sample, this clonotype turned up many times. The CDR3 protein is CASSSGVGQYSPLHF. The CDR3 nucleotides are TGTGCCAGCAGTTCAGGCGTGGGACAGTATTCACCCCTCCACTTT. The chain combines TRBV12-3 or TRBV12-4 with TRBJ1-6; 7 nucleotides line up with TRBD1. The CDR3 runs 15 residues. J was trimmed by 8 bases and V by 4 bases; bases with no gene match: 8.

There are many counts of this clonotype. The J gene is TRBJ1-2, the V gene TRBV9; 8 nucleotides line up with TRBD1. Germline CDR1 SGDLS, CDR2 YYNGEE. The trim removed 4 bases at V and 5 bases at J, leaving 13 bases unmatched. The CDR3 sequence is 16 residues long. CDR3 residues: CASSPWTGRAGYGYTF. The DNA of the CDR3 is TGTGCCAGCAGCCCTTGGACAGGGAGAGCCGGGTATGGCTACACCTTC. Combining the CDR3 with reference TRBV9 and TRBJ1-2 gives the whole variable domain DSGVTQTPKHLITATGQRVTLRCSPRSGDLSVYWYQQSLDQGLQFLIQYYNGEERAKGNILERFSAQQFPDLHSELNLSSLELGDSALYFCASSPWTGRAGYGYTFGSGTRLTVV.

This clonotype was observed at least ten times. The rearrangement uses TRBV7-9 and TRBJ1-6; D not resolved. The V end was cut by 1 base, the J end by 9 bases, with 13 bases between. Germline loops: CDR1 SEHNR, CDR2 FQNEAQ (reference sequence). This CDR3 comprises 15 residues. CDR3 sequence reads: CASSLGGWMGSPLHF. CDR3 coding DNA: TGTGCCAGCAGCTTAGGAGGGTGGATGGGTTCACCCCTCCACTTT.

The chain employs TRBV5-1 and TRBJ1-1; a possible D gene is TRBD1 (6 bases). CDR3 length: 14 residues. V was cut by 1 base and J by 7 bases, with 14 bases left in between. The germline gives CDR1 SGHRS, CDR2 YFSETQ. The CDR3 DNA reads as TGCGCCAGCAGCTTGAGGGGGAAGTTAGATGAAGCTTTCTTT. Its protein is CASSLRGKLDEAFF.

For this clonotype: At one end, the junction sequence differs from germline, possibly due to a read error. This chain joins TRBV9 and TRBJ1-2, with TRBD1 matching 7 bases. In germline, CDR1 is SGDLS, CDR2 YYNGEE. This CDR3 region has 15 residues. Here the CDR3 reads CGSSPIPQGNYGYTF. The DNA for the CDR3 is TGTGGCAGCAGCCCCATCCCACAGGGGAACTATGGCTACACCTTC.

Ten or more counts support this clonotype. The CDR3 region is CASSVAGATNEKLFF. The CDR3 nucleotides read TGTGCCAGCAGCGTAGCAGGGGCAACTAATGAAAAACTGTTTTTT. The gene calls are TRBV9 and TRBJ1-4; TRBD1 is a possible D gene (6 bases). Deletions cut 0 bases from V and 0 bases from J, with 6 bases between. The CDR3 loop spans 15 amino acids. Germline lookup yields CDR1 SGDLS and CDR2 YYNGEE.

This clonotype showed up just a few times. J is TRBJ2-3 and V is TRBV4-2, with 10 bases lining up with TRBD2. The CDR3 spans 17 residues. V was pared by 0 bases and J by 5 bases, with 8 bases of the junction left unmatched. The germline V gene encodes CDR1 LGHNA and CDR2 YNFKEQ. The CDR3 loop reads CASSQEPAAGGRDTQYF. The CDR3 bases are TGTGCCAGCAGCCAAGAGCCAGCAGCGGGAGGGAGAGATACGCAGTATTTT.

This clonotype was found a few times. V is TRBV12-3 or TRBV12-4 and J is TRBJ2-7; 9 bases fit TRBD2. The ends lost 6 bases at V and 10 bases at J; junction bases unmatched: 13. The CDR3 totals 14 residues. The CDR3 DNA sequence: TGTGCCAGCAGCCGAAATAGCGGGAGTGGGTCCCAGTACTTC. It codes for CASSRNSGSGSQYF.

This clonotype was seen many times. The chain employs TRBV15 and TRBJ2-3; TRBD2 might be the D (5 bases). This CDR3 contains 15 residues. The V end lost 3 bases, the J end lost 4 bases, and 14 bases lay between the germline ends. Germline CDR1 and CDR2: LNHNV and YYDKDF (reference sequence). The CDR3 reads CATSREVVGPDTQYF. The DNA for the CDR3 is TGTGCCACCAGCAGGGAGGTTGTCGGCCCAGATACGCAGTATTTT.

This clonotype was seen at least ten times. This chain links TRBV6-2 or TRBV6-3 with TRBJ2-3; tentative D call: TRBD1 (6 bases). V gave up 6 bases and J gave up 2 bases, with 15 bases separating them. CDR1 and CDR2 from the germline V gene are MNHEY and SVGEGT. This CDR3 is built from 15 residues. The CDR3 region has the DNA TGTGCCAGCAGACGGGACATCCTCCCCACAGATACGCAGTATTTT. Residues: CASRRDILPTDTQYF.

This clonotype came up many times. The CDR3 DNA follows: TGTGCCAGCAGTCCTGGGGGGGGGTACCAAGAGACCCAGTACTTC. Residues: CASSPGGGYQETQYF. The chain couples TRBV7-8 to TRBJ2-5; 7 nucleotides agree with TRBD2. Germline CDR1 SGHVS, CDR2 FQNEAQ. J was trimmed by 0 bases and V by 6 bases; bases with no gene match: 7. This CDR3 has 15 residues.

This clonotype was counted once. An end of the junction differs from the germline gene, which may be a read error. The rearrangement links TRBV7-9 to TRBJ2-1; TRBD1 aligns across 8 bases. The DNA end lines up better with TRBJ2-7; the J call may be wrong. Per the germline V gene, CDR1 is SEHNR and CDR2 is FQNEAQ (reference sequence). This CDR3 has 15 amino acids. The CDR3 here is CSSSLGQGAYNEQYF. CDR3 DNA: TGTTCCAGCAGCTTAGGTCAGGGGGCCTACAATGAGCAGTACTTC.

This clonotype was observed many times. The V and J genes are TRBV5-6 and TRBJ2-7; 8 nucleotides agree with TRBD1. CDR1 is SGHDT, CDR2 YYEEEE, per germline. V lost 4 bases to trimming and J lost 5 bases; unmatched junction nucleotides: 11. The CDR3 is 15 amino acids. The CDR3 spells CASSPLPRGRHEQYF. The CDR3 bases are TGTGCCAGCAGCCCCCTGCCCAGGGGGCGCCACGAGCAGTACTTC.

As for this clonotype: A much larger clone sits a single nucleotide away, making a read error possible. V and J are TRBV28 and TRBJ2-7; 9 nucleotides align to TRBD1. This CDR3 is 15 amino acids long. In germline, CDR1 is MDHEN, CDR2 SYDVKM. The CDR3 loop reads CTSSLYGQGIYEQYF. The CDR3 DNA sequence: TGTACCAGCAGTTTATATGGACAGGGGATTTACGAGCAGTACTTC.

This clonotype has at least ten counts. The chain joins TRBV7-2 to TRBJ2-4; D is uncertain. This CDR3 has 11 amino acids. Trimming took 5 bases from V and 4 from J, leaving 3 bases between them. Germline lookup yields CDR1 SGHTA and CDR2 FQGNSA. CDR3 sequence (DNA): TGTGCCAGCAGCCTTAAAAACATTCAGTACTTC. Amino acid sequence: CASSLKNIQYF.